Shown below are 6 T cell receptor beta chains from a single sample sequenced in a study of shared clonotypes between healthy human individuals. Assay used: immunoSEQ multiplex PCR; TCRdb lists only in-frame clones, some missing. The sample has roughly 700,000 clones, roughly 70% seen once. The sequenced sample consisted of memory CD4+ T cells sorted from blood. Regarding subset: CD45RA-negative fraction. The receptor source for this set is a woman in her twenties or thirties in good health.

CDR3 region: CASSLFTDEQYF. CDR3 DNA: TGTGCCAGCAGCTTGTTTACGGACGAGCAGTACTTC. The rearrangement uses TRBV7-6 and TRBJ2-7; D is ambiguous. Germline loops: CDR1 SGHVS, CDR2 FNYEAQ. The CDR3 runs 12 residues. Deletions cut 3 bases from V and 5 bases from J, with 8 bases between.

The V and J genes are TRBV18 and TRBJ2-7; D unclear. This CDR3 is 13 amino acids long. Trimming shortened V by 3 bases and J by 4 bases, and 10 bases separated the two germline ends. CDR1 is KGHSH, CDR2 LQKENI, per germline. This chain's CDR3 is CASSPAAGYEQYF. CDR3 nucleotide sequence: TGTGCCAGCTCACCGGCAGCCGGGTACGAGCAGTACTTC.

The chain recombines TRBV7-9 with TRBJ2-3, with unresolved D. The length of the CDR3 is 14 residues. The germline gives CDR1 SEHNR, CDR2 FQNEAQ (reference sequence). With 3 bases removed from V and 2 bases from J, the gap between germline ends came to 9 bases. CDR3 loop: CASSFRSDTDTQYF. The CDR3 bases are TGTGCCAGCAGCTTTAGGAGTGACACAGATACGCAGTATTTT.

Concerning this clone: In the same sample, other DNA sequences code for this CDR3. The V and J genes are TRBV5-1 and TRBJ2-7; D possibly corresponds to TRBD2 (5 bases). The CDR3 is 12 amino acids. Deletions cut 4 bases from V and 0 bases from J, with 5 bases between. Germline loops: CDR1 SGHRS, CDR2 YFSETQ. The CDR3 DNA follows: TGCGCCAGCAGCCGGGACTCCTACGAGCAGTACTTC. This sequence encodes CASSRDSYEQYF. Complete variable domain (other parts from reference TRBV5-1 and TRBJ2-7): KAGVTQTPRYLIKTRGQQVTLSCSPISGHRSVSWYQQTPGQGLQFLFEYFSETQRNKGNFPGRFSGRQFSNSRSEMNVSTLELGDSALYLCASSRDSYEQYFGPGTRLTVT.

The chain couples TRBV27 to TRBJ2-2, with TRBD2 matching over 14 bases. The germline V gene encodes CDR1 MNHEY and CDR2 SMNVEV (reference sequence). Trimming took 4 bases from V and 6 from J; bases not matched to a gene: 10. The CDR3 contains 18 residues. For the CDR3, the DNA is TGTGCCAGCAGTTCCCCCCCGGGACTAGCGGGAGTTTCCGGGGAGCTGTTTTTT. Encoded protein: CASSSPPGLAGVSGELFF.

V usage is TRBV7-2 and J usage is TRBJ2-7; D unresolved. CDR3 length: 11 residues. Germline V gene lookup returns CDR1 SGHTA and CDR2 FQGNSA. Trimming removed 5 bases from V and 4 bases from J, with 6 bases in between. CDR3 in amino acids: CASSRDYEQYF. CDR3 nucleotides: TGTGCCAGCAGCCGCGATTACGAGCAGTACTTC.